Listed below are T cell receptor beta chains from one sample, sequenced in a study of blood T cell repertoires in COVID-19. TCRdb's copy holds only in-frame clones and misses some; the assay was immunoSEQ multiplex PCR. The sample includes about 260,000 clones, about 83% of them seen just once. The source material was peripheral blood. The receptors originated from a woman aged 45-60 years who had recovered from COVID-19. Both conserved end residues are part of each CDR3. The D gene is left open where the match is weak. A row's size may be missing; if present it is once, few, many or a size class.

d_gene	v_gene	abundance	j_gene	CDR3aa	CDR3nt
.	TRBV5-4	.	TRBJ1-2	CASRQGQLYGYTF	TGTGCCAGCAGGCAGGGACAACTCTATGGCTACACCTTC
TRBD1	TRBV5-6	.	TRBJ2-7	CASSGTGLWEQYF	TGTGCCAGCAGTGGGACAGGGCTTTGGGAGCAGTACTTC
TRBD1	TRBV29-1	.	TRBJ1-5	CSVVSGTGVQPQHF	TGCAGCGTTGTTTCTGGGACAGGGGTTCAGCCCCAGCATTTT
TRBD1	TRBV7-2	.	TRBJ2-1	CASSFGQGAYNEQFF	TGTGCCAGCAGCTTCGGACAGGGGGCCTACAATGAGCAGTTCTTC
TRBD2	TRBV5-4	.	TRBJ2-5	CASSGLAGNGETQYF	TGTGCCAGCAGCGGACTAGCGGGGAACGGTGAGACCCAGTACTTC
TRBD1	TRBV28	.	TRBJ1-1	CASRETGDTEAFF	TGTGCCAGCAGAGAGACAGGGGACACTGAAGCTTTCTTT
TRBD1	TRBV7-7	few	TRBJ2-7	CASSPNRGALYEQYF	TGTGCCAGCAGCCCCAACAGGGGGGCCCTCTACGAGCAGTACTTC
TRBD1	TRBV10-3	once	TRBJ2-6	CAIAPGQGASQSSGANVLTF	TGTGCCATTGCCCCGGGACAGGGGGCTTCCCAGAGCTCTGGGGCCAACGTCCTGACTTTC
.	TRBV5-6	once	TRBJ1-3	CASSLLYSGNTIYF	TGTGCCAGCAGCTTGCTGTACAGTGGAAACACCATATATTTT
TRBD1	TRBV4-2	.	TRBJ1-2	CASSQEQGQGNGYTF	TGTGCCAGCAGCCAAGAACAAGGACAGGGGAATGGCTACACCTTC
TRBD2	TRBV6-5	.	TRBJ2-7	CASGLAAGEQYF	TGTGCCAGCGGACTAGCGGCCGGCGAGCAGTACTTC
TRBD2	TRBV11-3	.	TRBJ2-1	CASSVSGAGDNEQFF	TGTGCCAGCAGCGTAAGCGGGGCAGGAGACAATGAGCAGTTCTTC
.	TRBV5-4	.	TRBJ2-5	CASSLERQETQYF	TGTGCCAGCAGCCTAGAGCGGCAAGAGACCCAGTACTTC
.	TRBV4-2	.	TRBJ2-3	CASSHDGSTDTQYF	TGTGCCAGCAGCCACGACGGGAGCACAGATACGCAGTATTTT
TRBD1	TRBV10-3	once	TRBJ1-2	CASRQQGGVRYGYTF	TGTGCGTCTAGACAACAGGGGGGTGTGCGGTATGGCTACACCTTC
TRBD1	TRBV15	.	TRBJ1-1	CATSRGGTGNTEAFF	TGTGCCACCAGCCGAGGCGGGACAGGGAACACTGAAGCTTTCTTT
.	TRBV19	few	TRBJ1-5	CASSIELFNQPQHF	TGTGCCAGTAGTATAGAACTTTTCAATCAGCCCCAGCATTTT
TRBD1	TRBV11-2	.	TRBJ2-4	CASSPGQGANIQYF	TGTGCCAGCAGCCCCGGACAGGGGGCAAACATTCAGTACTTC
.	TRBV18	.	TRBJ2-2	CASSPFTGRDGELFF	TGTGCCAGCTCACCTTTCACGGGTAGAGACGGGGAGCTGTTTTTT
TRBD2	TRBV4-3	.	TRBJ2-7	CASSQDLAGGPGEQYF	TGCGCCAGCAGCCAAGATCTGGCGGGAGGGCCGGGGGAGCAGTACTTC
.	TRBV5-1	few	TRBJ2-7	CASSTTSPLYEQYF	TGCGCCAGCAGCACCACTAGCCCTCTCTACGAGCAGTACTTC
.	TRBV3-1/TRBV3-2	.	TRBJ2-7	CASSPSSSPYEQYF	TGTGCCAGCAGCCCCAGTTCTTCCCCCTACGAGCAGTACTTC
TRBD2	TRBV6-4	.	TRBJ2-3	CASSLSGGPTDTQYF	TGTGCCAGCAGTCTTAGCGGGGGTCCGACAGATACGCAGTATTTT
TRBD1	TRBV18	.	TRBJ1-2	CASSPAQGNYGYTF	TGTGCCAGCTCACCGGCACAGGGGAATTATGGCTACACCTTC
.	TRBV6-5	.	TRBJ1-2	CASRATVNYGYTF	TGTGCCAGCAGGGCGACAGTCAACTATGGCTACACCTTC
TRBD2	TRBV4-2	.	TRBJ2-7	CASSQDPAGRDEQYF	TGTGCCAGCAGCCAAGATCCCGCGGGGAGGGACGAGCAGTACTTC
TRBD1	TRBV5-8	.	TRBJ1-5	CASSLGRDSYSNQPQHF	TGTGCCAGCAGCTTGGGTCGGGACAGTTATAGCAATCAGCCCCAGCATTTT
.	TRBV6-6	.	TRBJ1-5	CASSGDGRRHF	TGTGCCAGCAGTGGAGACGGGAGGCGGCATTTT
.	TRBV7-2	.	TRBJ1-1	CASSLSAGNTEAFF	TGTGCCAGCAGCTTAAGTGCAGGGAACACTGAAGCTTTCTTT
TRBD1	TRBV6-5	.	TRBJ2-7	CASRVDRGAYEQYF	TGTGCCAGCAGAGTGGACAGGGGGGCCTACGAGCAGTACTTC
.	TRBV6-4	once	TRBJ2-2	CASSDEWALFF	TGTGCCAGCAGTGACGAGTGGGCGCTGTTTTTT
TRBD1	TRBV6-5	.	TRBJ1-2	CASSYSRQGNYGYTF	TGTGCCAGCAGTTACTCCAGACAGGGAAACTATGGCTACACCTTC
TRBD1	TRBV2	.	TRBJ1-1	CASSARTGENTEAFF	TGTGCCAGCAGCGCGAGGACAGGGGAGAACACTGAAGCTTTCTTT
.	TRBV7-2	.	TRBJ1-4	CASSLEGGVTGKLFF	TGTGCCAGCAGCTTAGAAGGGGGGGTCACGGGAAAACTGTTTTTT
TRBD2	TRBV27	.	TRBJ2-5	CARQEPGRGAAGLLETQYF	TGTGCCAGGCAAGAACCCGGGAGGGGGGCCGCTGGTCTGTTGGAGACCCAGTACTTC
TRBD1	TRBV18	few	TRBJ1-5	CASSPKGQGAGNQPQHF	TGTGCCAGCTCACCCAAGGGACAGGGGGCAGGGAATCAGCCCCAGCATTTT
TRBD2	TRBV27	.	TRBJ2-1	CASSLAGGPHEQFF	TGTGCCAGCAGTTTAGCGGGGGGGCCGCATGAGCAGTTCTTC
TRBD2	TRBV28	.	TRBJ2-3	CASRADSGRADTQYF	TGTGCCAGCAGAGCGGATAGCGGGAGGGCCGATACGCAGTATTTT
.	TRBV28	few	TRBJ1-5	CASSSLQGGNQPQHF	TGTGCCAGCAGTTCCCTCCAGGGAGGGAATCAGCCCCAGCATTTT
.	TRBV5-1	.	TRBJ1-6	CASSSGQINNSPLHF	TGCGCCAGCAGCTCTGGACAGATTAATAATTCACCCCTCCACTTT
.	TRBV2	.	TRBJ1-5	CARGRGWDQPQHF	TGTGCCAGGGGGAGGGGGTGGGATCAGCCCCAGCATTTT
.	TRBV5-5	once	TRBJ2-7	CASTYYRSYEQYF	TGTGCCAGCACCTACTACCGCTCCTACGAGCAGTACTTC
TRBD2	TRBV3-1/TRBV3-2	once	TRBJ2-7	CASSQDGGLAAYEQYF	TGTGCCAGCAGCCAAGACGGGGGACTAGCGGCCTACGAGCAGTACTTC
TRBD2	TRBV4-1	.	TRBJ2-1	CASSHTGLAGGRSYNEQFF	TGCGCCAGCAGCCACACAGGACTAGCGGGGGGGCGCTCCTACAATGAGCAGTTCTTC
.	TRBV6-1	.	TRBJ1-1	CASSERWRNPPGAFF	TGTGCCAGCAGTGAACGATGGCGGAACCCCCCCGGGGCTTTCTTT
.	TRBV21-1	.	TRBJ2-2	CASRDGTGTLDTGELFF	TGTGCCAGCAGGGACGGGACAGGGACGCTGGACACCGGGGAGCTGTTTTTT
.	TRBV18	.	TRBJ2-2	CASSPPAAPGELFF	TGTGCCAGCTCACCACCGGCGGCCCCCGGGGAGCTGTTTTTT
.	TRBV7-9	.	TRBJ2-1	CASSSTLVLNYNEQFF	TGTGCCAGCAGCTCCACCCTAGTCTTAAACTACAATGAGCAGTTCTTC
.	TRBV1	.	TRBJ2-1	CTPSSTSEDEQFF	TGCACCCCATCTAGCACCTCTGAGGATGAGCAGTTCTTC
TRBD1	TRBV25-1	.	TRBJ2-1	CASSGGTGVYNEQFF	TGTGCCAGCAGTGGGGGGACAGGGGTCTACAATGAGCAGTTCTTC
TRBD2	TRBV11-2	.	TRBJ2-5	CASSLEVLAGGAGETQYF	TGTGCCAGCAGCTTAGAGGTGCTAGCGGGAGGGGCAGGGGAGACCCAGTACTTC
.	TRBV18	.	TRBJ2-5	CASSPTGQETQYF	TGTGCCAGCTCCCCGACAGGTCAAGAGACCCAGTACTTC
.	TRBV10-3	.	TRBJ1-3	CAISESQVLAGNTIYF	TGTGCCATCAGTGAGTCTCAGGTTTTAGCTGGAAACACCATATATTTT
.	TRBV7-3	.	TRBJ2-7	CASSFGPQDYEQYF	TGTGCCAGCAGCTTTGGCCCACAAGACTACGAGCAGTACTTC
TRBD2	TRBV2	.	TRBJ2-5	CASSIPGLAGGQETQYF	TGTGCCAGCAGTATACCAGGACTAGCGGGGGGCCAAGAGACCCAGTACTTC
.	TRBV28	.	TRBJ2-7	CASSFGVPSREQYF	TGTGCCAGCAGTTTCGGGGTCCCGTCGCGTGAGCAGTACTTC
.	TRBV20-1	.	TRBJ2-7	CSVQYRDEQYF	TGCAGTGTGCAGTACCGGGACGAGCAGTACTTC
.	TRBV29-1	.	TRBJ2-2	CSVDSANTGELFF	TGCAGCGTTGATTCGGCGAACACCGGGGAGCTGTTTTTT
.	TRBV9	.	TRBJ2-3	CASSGTGTRPDTQYF	TGTGCCAGCAGCGGAACCGGGACTCGCCCAGATACGCAGTATTTT